The 23 T cell receptor beta chains below were found in one sample sequenced in a study of T cells in women clearing cervical HPV infection. Repertoires were generated with immunoSEQ multiplex PCR, while TCRdb's copy carries only in-frame clones and drops some. This table holds roughly 47,000 clones. Sequenced sample: blood buffy coat. These receptors were obtained from a woman between 18 and 70 years old with a cervical HPV16 infection that either progressed to CIN3+ or cleared (not recorded which).

A remark on this clone: Read coverage stops 3 residues before the CDR3 terminus; the germline J gene supplies the remainder. J is TRBJ1-3 and V is TRBV2, with D tentatively TRBD1 (6 bases). V was cut by 3 bases and J by 0 bases, with 12 bases left in between. The CDR3 is made up of 16 amino acids. Per the germline V gene, CDR1 is SNHLY and CDR2 is FYNNEI. The sequenced part of the CDR3 DNA is TGTGCCAGCAGTGATCGAACAGGGAACTCTGGAAACACC. This gives the protein CASSDRTGNSGNT. The full-length CDR3 reads as CASSDRTGNSGNTIYF.

A remark on this clone: The sequence runs out 3 residues before the end of the CDR3; the remainder is reconstructed from the germline J gene. The V call is TRBV5-4, the J call TRBJ2-2; TRBD1 aligns across 7 bases. Germline V gene data show CDR1 as SGHNT and CDR2 as YYREEE (reference sequence). The CDR3 spans 16 residues. The CDR3 loop is CASSSGTASGHSPLFF. The part of the CDR3 DNA that was read is TGTGCCAGCAGCTCCGGGACAGCTTCTGGTCATTCACCG.

About this clone itself: At one end the junction does not follow the germline gene, possibly because of a read error. This sample also contains other DNA sequences that code for the same CDR3. The CDR3 here is CACYRVSGNTIYF. The sequenced CDR3 bases are TGTGCCTGTTACAGGGTATCGGGAAACACG. The rearrangement uses TRBV30 and TRBJ1-3, with D possibly TRBD1 on 6 matching bases. The read ends 3 residues early relative to the CDR3; the germline J gene fills the gap. The CDR3 has 13 amino acids. Germline V gives CDR1 GTSNPN, CDR2 SVGIG (reference sequence).

About this clone: The read gets to within 3 residues of the CDR3 end, and the germline J gene fills in the rest. This chain links TRBV30 with TRBJ2-3; 10 positions agree with TRBD2. This CDR3 contains 15 residues. Germline V gene data show CDR1 as GTSNPN and CDR2 as SVGIG (reference sequence). V lost 1 base to trimming and J lost 3 bases; unmatched junction nucleotides: 4. The chain's CDR3 is CAWSDSGGITDTQYF. The sequenced CDR3 bases are TGTGCCTGGAGTGATAGCGGGGGGATAACAGATACG.

In regard to this clone: The read finishes 3 residues shy of the CDR3 end, and the germline J gene is used to complete it. The chain combines TRBV23-1 with TRBJ2-2; 7 nucleotides align to TRBD1. TRBV23-1 is an open reading frame, and its role is uncertain. The CDR3 is 13 amino acids. The J segment lost 5 bases and the V segment lost 6 bases, leaving 3 bases of the junction unmatched. The DNA read from the CDR3 is TGCGCCAGCAGCCGACAGGGAACCGGGGAG. Translation gives CASSRQGTGE. The entire CDR3 reads CASSRQGTGELFF.

In the case of this clone: The CDR3 extends 3 residues past the end of the read, so its final part is completed from the germline J gene. V is TRBV2 and J is TRBJ1-5; 8 bases line up with TRBD1. There are 14 residues in the CDR3. The V segment lost 6 bases and the J segment 0 bases; nucleotides outside the gene matches: 1. Germline loops: CDR1 SNHLY, CDR2 FYNNEI. The DNA read from the CDR3 is TGTGCCAGCAGGGACAGGGTTAGCAATCAGCCC. Its translation is CASRDRVSNQP. The CDR3 in its entirety is CASRDRVSNQPQHF. Drawing the rest from reference TRBV2 and TRBJ1-5, the complete variable domain is EPEVTQTPSHQVTQMGQEVILRCVPISNHLYFYWYRQILGQKVEFLVSFYNNEISEKSEIFDDQFSVERPDGSNFTLKIRSTKLEDSAMYFCASRDRVSNQPQHFGDGTRLSIL.

A note on this clone: Read data end 3 residues before the CDR3 end; the end is taken from the germline J gene. The chain links TRBV19 to TRBJ1-1; 9 bases line up with TRBD1. Losses at the gene ends were 5 bases for V and 1 base for J; bases not matched to a gene: 5. Germline V gene sequence: CDR1 LNHDA, CDR2 SQIVND (reference sequence). There are 15 residues in the CDR3. CDR3 sequence: CASSPWTGANTEAFF. The sequenced CDR3 bases are TGTGCCAGTAGTCCCTGGACAGGGGCGAACACTGAA.

To note about this clone: The CDR3 is cut off 3 residues early in the read; its end comes from the germline J gene. The rearrangement links TRBV20-1 to TRBJ2-4; D is possibly TRBD2 (6 bases). The CDR3 is 16 amino acids. Germline V gives CDR1 DFQATT, CDR2 SNEGSKA (reference sequence). The V gene lost 2 bases and the J gene lost 1 base, with 15 bases spanning the gap. CDR3 protein: CSARPSGGGAKNIQYF. The sequenced CDR3 bases are TGCAGTGCTAGACCCTCGGGTGGGGGGGCCAAAAACATT.

As regards this clone: The CDR3 end lies 3 residues beyond the end of the read and is filled in from the germline J gene. This chain uses TRBV6-1 with TRBJ1-5; D may be TRBD1 (6 bases). Germline V gene data show CDR1 as MNHNS and CDR2 as SASEGT. V gave up 2 bases and J gave up 0 bases, with 11 bases separating them. The CDR3 extends over 16 amino acids. CDR3 amino acids: CASSEQQGFSNQPQHF. The sequenced CDR3 bases are TGTGCCAGCAGTGAACAACAGGGATTTAGCAATCAGCCC.

Notes on this clone: The sequence runs out 3 residues before the end of the CDR3; the remainder is reconstructed from the germline J gene. This chain connects TRBV7-9 to TRBJ1-1, with 10 bases aligning to TRBD1. The germline V gene encodes CDR1 SEHNR and CDR2 FQNEAQ (reference sequence). This CDR3 contains 15 residues. Trimming at V came to 3 bases and at J to 1 base, leaving 2 bases not matched to a gene. The CDR3: CASSLRDRGNTEAFF. CDR3 DNA (partial): TGTGCCAGCAGCTTGCGGGACAGGGGGAACACTGAA.

Turning to this clone: With the read ending 3 residues before the CDR3 end, the germline J gene is used to fill in that end. V usage is TRBV30 and J usage is TRBJ2-3, with 7 bases that match TRBD2. The ends lost 8 bases at V and 4 bases at J; junction bases unmatched: 3. The CDR3 has 11 residues. Germline CDR1 and CDR2: GTSNPN and SVGIG (reference sequence). The CDR3 here is CAGGVADTQYF. CDR3 bases read: TGTGCCGGGGGGGTTGCAGATACG.

In regard to this clone: Read coverage stops 3 residues before the CDR3 terminus; the germline J gene supplies the remainder. The V call is TRBV5-1, the J call TRBJ1-5, with D unclear. Germline V gives CDR1 SGHRS, CDR2 YFSETQ. V was trimmed by 4 bases and J by 2 bases, leaving 7 bases between them. The CDR3 extends over 13 amino acids. The part of the CDR3 DNA that was read is TGCGCCAGCAGCCTGGAGCGCAATCAGCCC. This sequence encodes CASSLERNQP. The full CDR3 protein reads CASSLERNQPQHF. Full variable domain (remainder filled in from reference TRBV5-1 and TRBJ1-5): KAGVTQTPRYLIKTRGQQVTLSCSPISGHRSVSWYQQTPGQGLQFLFEYFSETQRNKGNFPGRFSGRQFSNSRSEMNVSTLELGDSALYLCASSLERNQPQHFGDGTRLSIL.

To note about this clone: The read falls 3 residues short of the CDR3 end, and the missing part is taken from the germline J gene. This chain joins TRBV11-1 and TRBJ1-3, with 7 bases lining up with TRBD1. This CDR3 has 15 amino acids. The V and J ends lost 5 bases and 1 base, in that order; junction bases with no gene match: 5. Germline V gene sequence: CDR1 SGHAT, CDR2 FQDESV (reference sequence). CDR3 loop: CASSRDRSSGNTIYF. The DNA read from the CDR3 is TGTGCCAGCAGCCGGGACAGAAGTTCTGGAAACACC.

To note about this clone: The missing CDR3 end, 3 residues past where the read stops, is filled in from the germline J gene. J is TRBJ1-3 and V is TRBV20-1; D not certain. V lost 4 bases and J 0 bases, leaving 7 bases between the germline ends. CDR1 is DFQATT, CDR2 SNEGSKA, per germline (reference sequence). There are 13 residues in the CDR3. This CDR3 reads CSANSGSGNTIYF. Partial CDR3 DNA: TGCAGTGCTAACTCCGGCTCTGGAAACACC.

With regard to this clone: The read ends 3 residues early relative to the CDR3; the germline J gene fills the gap. V and J are TRBV20-1 and TRBJ2-7; 9 bases align to TRBD1. CDR1 is DFQATT and CDR2 is SNEGSKA in the germline V gene (reference sequence). J gave up 2 bases and V 0 bases, and 11 bases lay outside the gene matches. The CDR3 runs 17 residues. The CDR3 protein is CSARDPKGQGTTYEQYF. The covered CDR3 bases are TGCAGTGCTAGAGACCCTAAGGGACAGGGAACCACCTACGAG.

As concerns this clone: The missing CDR3 end, 3 residues past where the read stops, is filled in from the germline J gene. This chain links TRBV4-1 with TRBJ2-3; D is ambiguous. Germline lookup yields CDR1 MGHRA and CDR2 YSYEKL. The CDR3 length is 17 residues. The V gene lost 2 bases and the J gene lost 1 base, with 16 bases spanning the gap. The CDR3 loop reads CASSQTTIPRRTDTQYF. The part of the CDR3 DNA that was read is TGCGCCAGCAGCCAAACCACTATCCCCCGACGCACAGATACG.

For this clone: A read error may produce the germline difference seen at one junction end. The read ends 3 residues shy of where the CDR3 ends; the end is completed using the germline J gene. V gene TRBV7-7 combines with J gene TRBJ2-5; D is possibly TRBD2 (6 bases). CDR3 length: 15 residues. Germline assignment: CDR1 SSHAT and CDR2 FNYEAQ (reference sequence). The CDR3 loop is CASSLAEGMGETQYF. Incomplete CDR3 DNA: TGTGCTAGCAGCTTAGCGGAGGGGATGGGTGAGACC.

The CDR3 loop reads CAIGRGYEQYF. The CDR3 bases that were read are TGTGCCATCGGGAGGGGGTACGAG. This chain uses TRBV10-3 with TRBJ2-7; D perhaps matches TRBD2 (7 bases). Read sequence stops 3 residues before the CDR3 end, and the germline J gene provides the missing end. Germline V gene sequence: CDR1 ENHRY, CDR2 SYGVKD. The ends were cut back, 8 bases at V and 4 bases at J, with 9 bases in the middle. This CDR3 is built from 11 residues.

With respect to this clone: The read gets to within 3 residues of the CDR3 end, and the germline J gene fills in the rest. This chain links TRBV5-1 with TRBJ2-7; D call uncertain. Germline CDR1 reads SGHRS; CDR2 reads YFSETQ. The germline V and J ends were trimmed by 3 bases and 5 bases, with 12 bases remaining between them. CDR3 length: 13 amino acids. This CDR3 reads CASSWLNPDEQYF. The CDR3 DNA, read in part, is TGCGCCAGCAGCTGGCTGAACCCTGACGAG.

Comments on this clone: The read ends 3 residues before the CDR3 terminus; that terminus is restored from the germline J gene. The rearrangement joins TRBV19 to TRBJ2-1; D is uncertain. V was clipped by 5 bases and J by 4 bases, with 18 bases between them. CDR3 length equals 16 residues. The germline CDR1 and CDR2 sequences are LNHDA and SQIVND (reference sequence). The CDR3 region is CASSPNDLTSYNEQFF. CDR3 bases read: TGTGCCAGTAGTCCCAACGACTTGACTTCTTACAATGAG.

Worth noting for this clone: The read ends 3 residues before the CDR3 terminus; that terminus is restored from the germline J gene. This chain uses TRBV2 with TRBJ1-1; D is uncertain. V was clipped by 4 bases and J by 2 bases, with 11 bases between them. The CDR3 covers 14 residues. CDR1 is SNHLY and CDR2 is FYNNEI in the germline V gene. The CDR3 region is CASSGTEPNTEAFF. CDR3 DNA, as far as it was read: TGTGCCAGCAGTGGAACAGAACCAAACACTGAA.

Worth noting for this clone: The read falls 3 residues short of the CDR3 end, and the missing part is taken from the germline J gene. V usage is TRBV7-3 and J usage is TRBJ2-3; no clear D gene. Between the trimmed V and J ends, which lost 3 bases and 0 bases, there was a span of 7 bases. This CDR3 is 14 amino acids long. CDR1 and CDR2 (germline): SGHTA, FQGTGA. The CDR3 sequence: CASSFGGSTDTQYF. The covered CDR3 bases are TGTGCCAGCAGCTTCGGCGGCAGCACAGATACG.

Worth noting for this clone: The read ends 3 residues shy of where the CDR3 ends; the end is completed using the germline J gene. This chain links TRBV5-1 with TRBJ2-3, with TRBD2 matching over 8 bases. V was clipped by 4 bases and J by 0 bases; unmatched bases: 7. The CDR3 is 16 residues long. Germline V lookup: CDR1 SGHRS, CDR2 YFSETQ. The CDR3 spells CASSPSGSLSTDTQYF. The sequenced part of the CDR3 DNA is TGCGCCAGCAGCCCCAGCGGGAGTCTGAGCACAGATACG.